The rows below give T cell receptor beta chains drawn from one sample of a study of T cells after posttransplantation cyclophosphamide. Profiling relied on immunoSEQ multiplex PCR, and the TCRdb table lists in-frame clones only, not all of them. The sample carries tens of thousands of clones, less than 99% recorded once. The sample was naive CD4+ T cells sorted from PBMCs. The receptors were gathered from a man in his forties in good health, CMV-negative, and a related stem cell transplant donor. The CDR3 runs from the conserved cysteine through the conserved F or W. The order of the fields is V gene, D gene, clone size, J gene, CDR3 protein, CDR3 DNA. D genes are given only for firm matches. Size values are once, few and many counts, or a class for expanded clones, and some rows have none.

>TRBV28|TRBD2|.|TRBJ2-3
CASSPLTRELDTQYF
TGTGCCAGCAGTCCACTCACGCGGGAGTTAGATACGCAGTATTTT
>TRBV7-6|TRBD2|.|TRBJ2-5
CASSLGARGSGDQETQYF
TGTGCCAGCAGCTTAGGCGCTCGGGGGAGCGGGGACCAAGAGACCCAGTACTTC
>TRBV7-2|TRBD1|.|TRBJ2-7
CASSPLGTGRYEQYF
TGTGCCAGCAGCCCTCTAGGGACAGGACGCTACGAGCAGTACTTC
>TRBV19|.|.|TRBJ1-2
CASNDYLGGYTF
TGTGCCAGTAACGACTACTTAGGTGGCTACACCTTC
>TRBV29-1|.|.|TRBJ2-5
CSVETGETQYF
TGCAGCGTTGAAACAGGGGAGACCCAGTACTTC
>TRBV19|TRBD1|.|TRBJ2-1
CASRPTDRASNEQFF
TGTGCCAGCCGCCCTACGGACAGGGCGTCTAATGAGCAGTTCTTC
>TRBV10-3|TRBD2|.|TRBJ2-2
CAISESGGGQVTGELFF
TGTGCCATCAGTGAGTCAGGCGGGGGGCAAGTCACCGGGGAGCTGTTTTTT
>TRBV30|TRBD2|once|TRBJ2-1
CAWGSSGYNEQFF
TGTGCCTGGGGGTCTAGCGGTTACAATGAGCAGTTCTTC
>TRBV5-6|.|.|TRBJ1-2
CASRLLGPGGTTNYGYTF
TGTGCCAGCAGGCTCCTGGGCCCGGGAGGGACCACTAACTATGGCTACACCTTC
>TRBV11-1|.|.|TRBJ2-1
CASSPRLARAGSEQFF
TGTGCCAGCAGCCCCCGCTTGGCCCGGGCGGGAAGCGAGCAGTTCTTC
>TRBV29-1|TRBD2|.|TRBJ2-3
CSVAASGATDTQYF
TGCAGCGTTGCGGCTAGCGGGGCGACAGATACGCAGTATTTT
>TRBV6-5|TRBD2|.|TRBJ2-1
CASSSGTNGDEQFF
TGTGCCAGCAGTTCCGGGACTAACGGCGATGAGCAGTTCTTC
>TRBV6-5|.|.|TRBJ1-1
CASSYSRMGDTEAFF
TGTGCCAGCAGTTACTCGCGGATGGGTGACACTGAAGCTTTCTTT
>TRBV28|.|.|TRBJ2-5
CASSGGVGRETQYF
TGTGCCAGCAGCGGCGGGGTGGGTCGGGAGACCCAGTACTTC
>TRBV4-2|.|.|TRBJ1-4
CASSPGSANEKLFF
TGTGCCAGCAGTCCAGGGTCGGCTAATGAAAAACTGTTTTTT
>TRBV6-6|TRBD1|.|TRBJ1-5
CASSWTGFNQPQHF
TGTGCCAGCAGTTGGACAGGGTTCAATCAGCCCCAGCATTTT
>TRBV28|TRBD2|.|TRBJ2-5
CASSLGGYGTQYF
TGTGCCAGCAGTTTGGGAGGGTATGGGACCCAGTACTTC
>TRBV16|TRBD2|.|TRBJ2-7
CASSRRTSGSLEQYF
TGTGCCAGCAGCCGCCGGACTAGCGGGAGTCTCGAGCAGTACTTC